This is a list of T cell receptor beta chains from one sample in a study of prognosis after radiotherapy for stage I lung cancer. TCRdb called the multiplex PCR reads again in MiXCR, with one record for every CDR3 protein. The data hold about 35,000 distinct CDR3 sequences, with under 35% observed a single time. The starting material was PBMCs, obtained before or after stereotactic body radiation therapy (not recorded which). These receptors originate from a donor over 45 with non-small cell lung cancer. Each CDR3 is given with its conserved first and last residue. A D gene is named only where the DNA matches it firmly. For some rows the clone size is stated as once, few or many, or as a class when expanded; others skip it.

V	J	D	size	CDR3	DNA
TRBV19	TRBJ2-5	.	many	CASSFTYQETQYF	TGTGCCAGTAGTTTCACTTATCAAGAGACCCAGTACTTC
TRBV19	TRBJ1-2	TRBD1	many	CASSRGTGILNYGYTF	TGTGCCAGTAGTCGAGGGACAGGGATCCTTAACTATGGCTACACCTTC
TRBV10-3	TRBJ2-3	.	many	CAISHTDTQYF	TGTGCCATCAGTCACACAGATACGCAGTATTTT
TRBV10-1	TRBJ2-7	TRBD2	.	CASSSGDHYEQYF	TGCGCCAGCAGTAGCGGGGACCACTACGAGCAGTACTTC
TRBV19	TRBJ1-5	.	.	CASSGPRTRSWNQPQHF	TGTGCCAGTAGTGGCCCTCGGACACGGAGTTGGAATCAGCCCCAGCATTTT
TRBV28	TRBJ1-2	.	.	CAIRTGFDGYTF	TGTGCCATCCGTACAGGGTTCGATGGCTACACCTTC
TRBV28	TRBJ1-2	.	few	CASRRGGGGNYGYTF	TGTGCCAGCAGACGGGGGGGGGGGGGTAACTATGGCTACACCTTC
TRBV19	TRBJ1-5	.	.	CASSIESSPDQPQHF	TGTGCCAGTAGTATAGAAAGCTCCCCGGATCAGCCCCAGCATTTT
TRBV5-4	TRBJ2-3	.	many	CASSFTGEPTDTQYF	TGTGCCAGCAGCTTCACGGGGGAGCCCACAGATACGCAGTATTTT
TRBV19	TRBJ1-1	.	.	CASSISRCYENTEAFF	TGTGCCAGTAGTATTAGTAGGTGTTACGAGAACACTGAAGCTTTCTTT
TRBV7-9	TRBJ1-6	.	.	CASRGGNSPLNF	TGTGCCAGCAGAGGGGGTAATTCACCCCTCAACTTT
TRBV28	TRBJ1-5	.	many	CASSPPRTTPAPQHF	TGTGCCAGCAGTCCGCCCCGGACCACCCCGGCGCCCCAGCATTTT
TRBV6-1	TRBJ2-6	.	many	CASKGVWDGGRGGANVLTF	TGTGCCAGCAAGGGTGTATGGGACGGCGGTCGTGGTGGGGCCAACGTCCTGACTTTC
TRBV12-5	TRBJ2-3	.	many	CASAGLGYTQYF	TGTGCTAGCGCAGGGTTGGGGTATACGCAGTATTTT
TRBV2	TRBJ1-5	.	.	CASSDRGINQPQHF	TGTGCCAGCAGTGACAGGGGAATCAATCAGCCCCAGCATTTT
TRBV9	TRBJ1-2	.	many	CASGGGQSGNYGYTF	TGTGCCAGCGGGGGGGGCCAGAGCGGGAACTATGGCTACACCTTC
TRBV5-4	TRBJ2-5	TRBD2	.	CASSTGTSGRYITWETQYF	TGTGCCAGCAGCACAGGGACTAGCGGGAGGTATATCACTTGGGAGACCCAGTACTTC
TRBV24-1	TRBJ1-2	TRBD1	.	CATRGTGGYEYGYTF	TGTGCCACCCGGGGGACAGGGGGCTATGAGTACGGCTACACCTTC
TRBV3-1	TRBJ2-1	.	many	CASSQDGGTGHDEQFF	TGTGCCAGCAGCCAAGATGGGGGCACAGGGCACGATGAGCAGTTCTTC
TRBV20-1	TRBJ2-1	.	.	CSATAGGYSYNEQFF	TGCAGCGCTACGGCGGGCGGCTACTCCTACAATGAGCAGTTCTTC
TRBV11-2	TRBJ1-1	.	many	CASSPSIGAFF	TGTGCCAGCAGCCCGTCGATAGGAGCTTTCTTT
TRBV6-2/TRBV6-3	TRBJ1-1	.	many	CASSLEGYMNTEAFF	TGTGCCAGCAGTTTAGAGGGTTACATGAACACTGAAGCTTTCTTT
TRBV12-3/TRBV12-4	TRBJ2-5	.	many	CASSFPQETQYF	TGTGCCAGCAGTTTCCCTCAAGAGACCCAGTACTTC
TRBV12-3/TRBV12-4	TRBJ2-7	.	.	CASSYPPQYEQYF	TGTGCCAGCAGTTACCCTCCCCAGTACGAGCAGTACTTC
TRBV7-8	TRBJ2-1	.	many	CASGPREGGPYNEQFF	TGTGCCAGCGGCCCTAGGGAGGGGGGGCCCTACAATGAGCAGTTCTTC
TRBV6-4	TRBJ2-1	.	few	CASSSGSVGYNGQFF	TGTGCCAGCAGCTCGGGTAGCGTGGGGTACAATGGGCAGTTCTTC
TRBV6-2/TRBV6-3	TRBJ1-2	.	.	CASRPRERGNYGYTF	TGTGCCAGCAGACCAAGGGAAAGGGGAAACTATGGCTACACCTTC
TRBV28	TRBJ2-7	TRBD1	once	CASSPSYWTGVIYEQYF	TGTGCCAGCAGCCCTTCTTACTGGACAGGGGTTATCTACGAGCAGTACTTC
TRBV13	TRBJ2-5	.	many	CASSKAVQETQYF	TGTGCCAGCAGTAAGGCGGTCCAAGAGACCCAGTACTTC
TRBV11-3	TRBJ1-1	.	many	CASSLGTATEAFF	TGTGCCAGCAGCCTAGGAACTGCCACTGAAGCTTTCTTT
TRBV7-8	TRBJ1-2	TRBD1	many	CASSPRRGTGPYGYTF	TGTGCCAGCAGCCCACGGCGTGGGACAGGGCCGTATGGCTACACCTTC
TRBV6-2/TRBV6-3	TRBJ1-6	TRBD1	.	CASTQGQGNSTIHF	TGTGCCAGCACTCAGGGACAGGGTAATTCAACCATCCACTTT
TRBV27	TRBJ2-7	TRBD2	many	CASRPSWGLADYEQYF	TGTGCCAGCAGACCCTCCTGGGGACTAGCGGACTACGAGCAGTACTTC
TRBV4-1	TRBJ1-1	.	many	CASSQVGPRSEAFF	TGCGCCAGCAGCCAAGTAGGGCCCAGGAGTGAAGCTTTCTTT
TRBV27	TRBJ2-3	.	.	CASRPVTGDTDTQYF	TGTGCCAGCAGGCCCGTGACAGGTGACACAGATACGCAGTATTTT
TRBV5-1	TRBJ2-5	.	many	CASSLGGTEETQYF	TGCGCCAGCAGCTTGGGGGGTACGGAGGAGACCCAGTACTTC
TRBV7-6	TRBJ1-1	TRBD1	many	CASSRDRAAEAFF	TGTGCCAGCAGCCGTGACAGGGCCGCTGAAGCTTTCTTT